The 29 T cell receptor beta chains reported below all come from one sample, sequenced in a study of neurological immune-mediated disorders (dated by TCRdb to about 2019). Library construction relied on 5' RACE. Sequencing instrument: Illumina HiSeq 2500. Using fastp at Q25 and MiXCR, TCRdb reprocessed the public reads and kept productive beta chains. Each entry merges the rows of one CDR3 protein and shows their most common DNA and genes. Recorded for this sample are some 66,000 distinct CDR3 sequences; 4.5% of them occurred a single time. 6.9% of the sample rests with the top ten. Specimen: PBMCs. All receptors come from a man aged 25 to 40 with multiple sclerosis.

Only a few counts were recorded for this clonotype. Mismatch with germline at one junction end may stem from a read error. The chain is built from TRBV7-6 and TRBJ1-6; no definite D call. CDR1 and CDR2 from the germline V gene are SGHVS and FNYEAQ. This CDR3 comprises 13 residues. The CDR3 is CASSLDVNSPLNF. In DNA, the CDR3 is TGTGCCAGCAGCTTAGACGTTAATTCACCCCTCAACTTT.

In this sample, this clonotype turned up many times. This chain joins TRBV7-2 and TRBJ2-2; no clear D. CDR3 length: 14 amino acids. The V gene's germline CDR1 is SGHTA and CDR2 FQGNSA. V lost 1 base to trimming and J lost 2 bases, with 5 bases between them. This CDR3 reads CASSLGLNTGELFF. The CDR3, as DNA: TGTGCCAGCAGCTTAGGACTTAACACCGGGGAGCTGTTTTTT.

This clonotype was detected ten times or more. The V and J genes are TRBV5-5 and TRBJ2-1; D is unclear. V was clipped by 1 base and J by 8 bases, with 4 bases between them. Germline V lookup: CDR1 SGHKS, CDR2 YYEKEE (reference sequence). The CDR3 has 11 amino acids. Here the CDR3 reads CASSLLHEQFF. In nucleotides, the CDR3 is TGTGCCAGCAGCTTGTTACATGAGCAGTTCTTC.

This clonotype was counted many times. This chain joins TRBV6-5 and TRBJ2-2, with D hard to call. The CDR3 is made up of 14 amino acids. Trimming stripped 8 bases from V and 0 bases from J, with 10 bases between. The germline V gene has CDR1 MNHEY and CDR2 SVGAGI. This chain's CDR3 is CASLGLANTGELFF. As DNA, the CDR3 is TGTGCCAGCCTCGGGTTGGCGAACACCGGGGAGCTGTTTTTT.

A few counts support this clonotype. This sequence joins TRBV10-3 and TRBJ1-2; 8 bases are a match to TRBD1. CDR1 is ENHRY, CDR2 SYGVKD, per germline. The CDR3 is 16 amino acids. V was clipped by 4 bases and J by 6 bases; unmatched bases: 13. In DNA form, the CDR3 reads TGTGCCATCAGTGGGATCCGGACAGGGTCAATCGATGGCTACACCTTC. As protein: CAISGIRTGSIDGYTF.

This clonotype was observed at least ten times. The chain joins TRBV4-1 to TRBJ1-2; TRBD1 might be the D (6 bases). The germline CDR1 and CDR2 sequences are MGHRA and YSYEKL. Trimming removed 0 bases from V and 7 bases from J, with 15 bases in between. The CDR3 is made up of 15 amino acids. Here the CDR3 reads CASSQDPGAQSGYTF. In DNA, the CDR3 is TGCGCCAGCAGCCAAGATCCGGGGGCACAAAGTGGCTACACCTTC.

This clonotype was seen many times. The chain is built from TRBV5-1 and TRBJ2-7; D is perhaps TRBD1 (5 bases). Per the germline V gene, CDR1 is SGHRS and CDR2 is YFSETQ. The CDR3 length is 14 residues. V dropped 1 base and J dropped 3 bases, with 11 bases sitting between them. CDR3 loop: CASSLQGRHYEQYF. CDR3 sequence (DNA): TGCGCCAGCAGCTTGCAGGGCAGGCACTACGAGCAGTACTTC.

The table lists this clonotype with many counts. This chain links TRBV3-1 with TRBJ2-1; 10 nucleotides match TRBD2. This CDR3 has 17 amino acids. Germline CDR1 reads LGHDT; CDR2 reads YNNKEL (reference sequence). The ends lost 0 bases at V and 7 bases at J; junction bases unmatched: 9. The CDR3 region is CASSQDPSASGGNEQFF. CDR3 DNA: TGTGCCAGCAGCCAAGATCCTAGCGCTAGCGGGGGTAATGAGCAGTTCTTC.

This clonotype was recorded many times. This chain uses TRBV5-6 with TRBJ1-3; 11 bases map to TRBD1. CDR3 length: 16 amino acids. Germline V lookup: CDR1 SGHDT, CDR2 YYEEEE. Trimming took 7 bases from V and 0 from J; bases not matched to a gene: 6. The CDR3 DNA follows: TGTGCCAGCTCCGGGACAGGGGGATTCTCTGGAAACACCATATATTTT. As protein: CASSGTGGFSGNTIYF.

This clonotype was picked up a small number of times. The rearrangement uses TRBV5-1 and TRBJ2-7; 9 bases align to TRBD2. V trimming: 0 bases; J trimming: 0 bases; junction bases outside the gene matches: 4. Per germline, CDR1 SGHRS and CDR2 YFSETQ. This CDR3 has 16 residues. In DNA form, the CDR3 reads TGCGCCAGCAGCTTGGAGGCTAGCGGGGTCTCCTACGAGCAGTACTTC. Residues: CASSLEASGVSYEQYF. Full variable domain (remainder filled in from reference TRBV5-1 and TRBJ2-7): KAGVTQTPRYLIKTRGQQVTLSCSPISGHRSVSWYQQTPGQGLQFLFEYFSETQRNKGNFPGRFSGRQFSNSRSEMNVSTLELGDSALYLCASSLEASGVSYEQYFGPGTRLTVT.

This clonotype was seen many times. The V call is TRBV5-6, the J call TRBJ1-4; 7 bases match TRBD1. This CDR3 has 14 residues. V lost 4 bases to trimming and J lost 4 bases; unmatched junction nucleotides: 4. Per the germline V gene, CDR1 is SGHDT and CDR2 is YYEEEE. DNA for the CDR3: TGTGCCAGCAGCCGGGGACAGCATAATGAAAAACTGTTTTTT. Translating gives CASSRGQHNEKLFF.

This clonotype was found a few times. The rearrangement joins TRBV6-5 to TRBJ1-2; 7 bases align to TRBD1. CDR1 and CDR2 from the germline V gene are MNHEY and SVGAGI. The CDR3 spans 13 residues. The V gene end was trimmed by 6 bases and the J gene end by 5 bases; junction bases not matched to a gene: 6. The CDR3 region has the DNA TGTGCCAGCAGCTCGGGACAGTTTTATGGCTACACCTTC. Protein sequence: CASSSGQFYGYTF.

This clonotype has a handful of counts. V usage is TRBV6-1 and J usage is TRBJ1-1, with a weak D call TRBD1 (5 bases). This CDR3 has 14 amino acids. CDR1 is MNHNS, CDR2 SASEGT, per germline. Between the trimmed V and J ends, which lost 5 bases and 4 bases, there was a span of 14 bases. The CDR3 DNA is TGTGCCAGCAGTATCCGCAGGGAGGGCACTGAAGCTTTCTTT. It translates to CASSIRREGTEAFF.

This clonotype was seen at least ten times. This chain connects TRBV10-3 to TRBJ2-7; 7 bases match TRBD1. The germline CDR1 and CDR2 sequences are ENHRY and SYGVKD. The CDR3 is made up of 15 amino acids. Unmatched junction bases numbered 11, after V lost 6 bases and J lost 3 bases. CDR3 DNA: TGTGCCATCAGGACCTTTTCGGGACAGCACTACGAGCAGTACTTC. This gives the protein CAIRTFSGQHYEQYF.

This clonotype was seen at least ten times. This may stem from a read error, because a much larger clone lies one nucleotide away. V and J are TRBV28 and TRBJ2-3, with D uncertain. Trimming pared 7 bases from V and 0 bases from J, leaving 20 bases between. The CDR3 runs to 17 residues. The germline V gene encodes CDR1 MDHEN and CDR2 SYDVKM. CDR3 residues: CASTPFNGITSTDTQYF. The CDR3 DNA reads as TGTGCCAGCACTCCGTTCAACGGAATCACTAGCACAGATACGCAGTATTTT.

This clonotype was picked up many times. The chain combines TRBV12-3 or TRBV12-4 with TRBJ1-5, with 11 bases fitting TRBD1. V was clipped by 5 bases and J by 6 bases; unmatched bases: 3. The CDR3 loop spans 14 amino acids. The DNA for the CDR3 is TGTGCCAGCAGTGCGGACAGGGGGCTTCAGCCCCAGCATTTT. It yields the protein CASSADRGLQPQHF.

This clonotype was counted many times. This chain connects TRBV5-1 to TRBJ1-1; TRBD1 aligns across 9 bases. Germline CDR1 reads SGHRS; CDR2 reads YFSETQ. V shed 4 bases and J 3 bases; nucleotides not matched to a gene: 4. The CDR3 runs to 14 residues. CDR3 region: CASSNGQGYTEAFF. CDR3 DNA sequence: TGCGCCAGCAGCAACGGACAGGGGTACACTGAAGCTTTCTTT.

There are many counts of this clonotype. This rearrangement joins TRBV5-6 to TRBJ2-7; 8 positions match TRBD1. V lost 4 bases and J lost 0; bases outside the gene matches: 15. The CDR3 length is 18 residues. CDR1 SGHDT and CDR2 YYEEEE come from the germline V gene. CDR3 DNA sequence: TGTGCCAGCAGCCATACTCGGACAGGGTCCCCTTCCTCCTACGAGCAGTACTTC. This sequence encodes CASSHTRTGSPSSYEQYF.

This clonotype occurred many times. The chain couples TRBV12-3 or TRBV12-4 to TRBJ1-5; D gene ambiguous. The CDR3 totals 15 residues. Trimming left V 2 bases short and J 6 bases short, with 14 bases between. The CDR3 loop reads CASSLSGLDGQPQHF. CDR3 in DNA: TGTGCCAGCAGTTTATCGGGCCTCGACGGTCAGCCCCAGCATTTT.

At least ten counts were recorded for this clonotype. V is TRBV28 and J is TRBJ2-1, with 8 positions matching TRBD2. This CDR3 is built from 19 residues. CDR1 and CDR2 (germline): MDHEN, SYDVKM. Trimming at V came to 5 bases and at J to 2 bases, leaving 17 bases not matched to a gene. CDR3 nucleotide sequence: TGTGCCAGCAGTACCCGGACTAGCATCAGGACCGCCCCCTACAATGAGCAGTTCTTC. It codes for CASSTRTSIRTAPYNEQFF.

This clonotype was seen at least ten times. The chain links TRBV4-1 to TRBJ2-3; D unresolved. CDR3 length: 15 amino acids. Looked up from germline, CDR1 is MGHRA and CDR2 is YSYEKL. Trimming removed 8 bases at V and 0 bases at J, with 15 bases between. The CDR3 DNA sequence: TGCGCCAGCCAGCCGATGATAGGGAGCACAGATACGCAGTATTTT. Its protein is CASQPMIGSTDTQYF.

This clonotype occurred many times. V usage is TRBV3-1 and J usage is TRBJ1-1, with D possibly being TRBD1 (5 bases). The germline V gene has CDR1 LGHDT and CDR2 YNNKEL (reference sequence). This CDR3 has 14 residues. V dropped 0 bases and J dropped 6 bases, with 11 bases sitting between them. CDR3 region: CASSQDRESAEAFF. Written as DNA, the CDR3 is TGTGCCAGCAGCCAAGACAGGGAGAGCGCTGAAGCTTTCTTT.

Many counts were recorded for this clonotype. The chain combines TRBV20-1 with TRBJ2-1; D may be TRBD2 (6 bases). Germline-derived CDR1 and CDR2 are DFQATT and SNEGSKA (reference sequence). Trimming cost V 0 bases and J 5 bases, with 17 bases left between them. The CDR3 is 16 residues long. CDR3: CSARDPRRGEDNEQFF. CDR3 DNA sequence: TGCAGTGCTAGAGACCCTCGGAGGGGAGAGGACAATGAGCAGTTCTTC.

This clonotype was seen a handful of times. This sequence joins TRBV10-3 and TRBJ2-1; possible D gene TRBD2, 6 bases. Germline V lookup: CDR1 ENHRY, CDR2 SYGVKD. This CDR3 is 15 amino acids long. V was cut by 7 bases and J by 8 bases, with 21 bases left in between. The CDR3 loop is CAIKVGQEGSDEQFF. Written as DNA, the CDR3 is TGTGCCATCAAGGTCGGGCAGGAGGGCTCGGATGAGCAGTTCTTC.

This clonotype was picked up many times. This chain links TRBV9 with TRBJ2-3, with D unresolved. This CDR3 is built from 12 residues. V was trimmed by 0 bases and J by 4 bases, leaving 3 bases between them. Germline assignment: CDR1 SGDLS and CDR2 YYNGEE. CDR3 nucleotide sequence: TGTGCCAGCAGCGTAGATGCAGATACGCAGTATTTT. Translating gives CASSVDADTQYF. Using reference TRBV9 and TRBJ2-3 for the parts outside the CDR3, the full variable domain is DSGVTQTPKHLITATGQRVTLRCSPRSGDLSVYWYQQSLDQGLQFLIQYYNGEERAKGNILERFSAQQFPDLHSELNLSSLELGDSALYFCASSVDADTQYFGPGTRLTVL.

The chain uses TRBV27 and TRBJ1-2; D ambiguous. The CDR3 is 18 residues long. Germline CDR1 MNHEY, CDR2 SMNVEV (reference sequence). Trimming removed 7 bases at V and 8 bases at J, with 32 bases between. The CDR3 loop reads CASNSQPSGAESLGGYTF. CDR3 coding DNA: TGTGCCAGCAATAGCCAGCCCTCCGGAGCAGAATCACTTGGGGGCTACACCTTC.

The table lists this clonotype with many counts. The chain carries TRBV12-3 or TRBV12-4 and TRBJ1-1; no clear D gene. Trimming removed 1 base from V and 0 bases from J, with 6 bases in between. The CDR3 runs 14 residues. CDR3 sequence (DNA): TGTGCCAGCAGTTTAGTCAGCCTGAACACTGAAGCTTTCTTT. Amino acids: CASSLVSLNTEAFF.

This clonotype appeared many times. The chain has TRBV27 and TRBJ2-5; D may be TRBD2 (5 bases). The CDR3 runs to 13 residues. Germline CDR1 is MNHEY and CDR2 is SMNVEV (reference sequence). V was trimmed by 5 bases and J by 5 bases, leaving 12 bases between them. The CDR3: CASSGTSGETQYF. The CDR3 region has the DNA TGTGCCAGCAGTGGAACTAGTGGGGAGACCCAGTACTTC.

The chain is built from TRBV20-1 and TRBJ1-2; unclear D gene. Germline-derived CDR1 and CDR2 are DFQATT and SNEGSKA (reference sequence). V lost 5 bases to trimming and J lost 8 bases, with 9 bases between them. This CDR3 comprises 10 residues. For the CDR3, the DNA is TGCAGTGCTGGTAGTGCCGGCTACACCTTC. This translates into CSAGSAGYTF.